Below are 4 T cell receptor beta chains sequenced from a single sample in a study of T cell responses to AZD1222 COVID-19 vaccine. Assay used: immunoSEQ multiplex PCR; TCRdb lists only in-frame clones, some missing. Of under 170,000 clones listed, roughly 92% are singletons. Source: peripheral blood, taken on day 0 of AZD1222 vaccination. These receptors were taken from an adult in good health.

The gene calls are TRBV3-1 (or the pseudogene TRBV3-2) and TRBJ1-4; possible D gene TRBD1, 5 bases. In germline, CDR1 is LGHDT, CDR2 YNNKEL (reference sequence). CDR3 length equals 16 residues. Trimming took off 5 bases at V and 7 bases at J, with 20 bases between the two ends. The chain's CDR3 is CASSGTYGRDREKLFF. CDR3 coding DNA: TGTGCCAGCAGCGGTACGTACGGGAGGGACCGTGAAAAACTGTTTTTT.

The V call is TRBV4-1, the J call TRBJ2-1; possibly TRBD1 for D (5 bases). The germline CDR1 and CDR2 sequences are MGHRA and YSYEKL. The CDR3 is 17 residues long. V lost 0 bases, J lost 8 bases, and 20 bases lay in between. CDR3 loop: CASSQDSPGQGRHEQFF. The CDR3 DNA is TGCGCCAGCAGCCAAGATTCCCCTGGGCAGGGTCGTCATGAGCAGTTCTTC.

J is TRBJ2-1 and V is TRBV4-2; 7 bases map to TRBD1. The CDR3 extends over 15 amino acids. Germline V CDR1 and CDR2: LGHNA, YNFKEQ. With 1 base clipped from V and 0 bases from J, the junction kept 0 bases outside the gene matches. The CDR3 loop reads CASSQGTGSYNEQFF. The CDR3 region has the DNA TGTGCCAGCAGCCAAGGGACAGGCTCCTACAATGAGCAGTTCTTC.

The V call is TRBV5-5, the J call TRBJ2-1, with a possible D match to TRBD2 (6 bases). The V and J ends lost 4 bases and 10 bases respectively, with 12 bases between them. The germline V gene encodes CDR1 SGHKS and CDR2 YYEKEE (reference sequence). The CDR3 totals 12 residues. CDR3 coding DNA: TGTGCCAGCAGCGGGACGCTAGCGGAGCAGTTCTTC. Encoded protein: CASSGTLAEQFF.